Listed below are T cell receptor beta chains from one sample, sequenced in a study of response to subunit inactivated influenza vaccine. One entry per CDR3 protein results from TCRdb running MiXCR on the RT-PCR reads. The sample has about 700,000 distinct CDR3 sequences, less than 20% seen once. The sample here was PBMCs from blood, taken 11 to 12 days after vaccination. Receptors originate from a man over 45 who received an inactivated influenza vaccine. Both conserved end residues are part of each CDR3. A D gene is named only where the DNA matches it firmly. Size tells how often a clone was seen (once, few, many) or the class of an expanded clone, and some rows leave it out.

TRBJ2-7 - 15 - TRBV4-1 CASSQAYGDAYEQYF TGCGCCAGCAGCCAAGCTTACGGCGACGCCTACGAGCAGTACTTC
TRBJ1-1 TRBD1 16 many TRBV4-1 CASSQPFGQGGTEAFF TGCGCCAGCAGCCAACCCTTCGGACAGGGTGGCACTGAAGCTTTCTTT
TRBJ2-4 - 13 few TRBV20-1 CSARVQSKNIQYF TGCAGTGCTAGGGTGCAGAGCAAAAACATTCAGTACTTC
TRBJ1-2 - 13 - TRBV10-3 CATGAPQNYGYTF TGTGCCACCGGGGCACCACAGAACTATGGCTACACCTTC
TRBJ2-1 - 16 - TRBV7-2 CASSWLPGSGNNEQFF TGTGCCAGCAGTTGGTTGCCGGGATCCGGAAACAATGAGCAGTTCTTC
TRBJ2-1 TRBD2 14 - TRBV7-9 CASSFGGADNEQFF TGTGCCAGCAGCTTCGGGGGGGCAGACAATGAGCAGTTCTTC
TRBJ2-3 TRBD2 19 few TRBV9 CASSVDTIQTSGRADTQYF TGTGCCAGCAGCGTAGACACCATTCAGACTAGCGGGAGAGCAGATACGCAGTATTTT
TRBJ1-1 - 11 few TRBV6-2/TRBV6-3 CASSYTYEAFF TGTGCCAGCAGTTACACTTATGAAGCTTTCTTT
TRBJ2-5 TRBD1 18 - TRBV4-1 CASSQRFPGQGISETQYF TGCGCCAGCAGCCAGAGATTTCCGGGACAGGGGATCTCGGAGACCCAGTACTTC
TRBJ2-3 - 16 many TRBV7-9 CASSPNYRLNTDTQYF TGTGCCAGCAGCCCCAACTACCGATTAAACACAGATACGCAGTATTTT
TRBJ2-2 TRBD1 15 - TRBV12-3/TRBV12-4 CASSFYRGNNGELFF TGTGCCAGCAGTTTTTACAGGGGAAATAACGGGGAGCTGTTTTTT
TRBJ1-1 - 12 - TRBV6-6 CASSYLNAEAFF TGTGCCAGCAGTTACTTGAACGCTGAAGCTTTCTTT
TRBJ2-7 TRBD2 15 - TRBV28 CASSLGGGPNYEQYF TGTGCCAGCAGTTTAGGCGGGGGGCCTAACTACGAGCAGTACTTC
TRBJ1-2 - 16 - TRBV6-1 CASSDVRGGIGYGYTF TGTGCCAGCAGTGACGTCCGGGGGGGCATTGGGTATGGCTACACCTTC
TRBJ2-5 - 16 few TRBV9 CASSGGLGITQETQYF TGTGCCAGCAGCGGGGGCCTCGGTATTACCCAAGAGACCCAGTACTTC
TRBJ2-7 TRBD2 16 - TRBV13 CASSAGTSGLAYEQYF TGTGCCAGCAGCGCTGGGACTAGCGGGCTGGCGTACGAGCAGTACTTC
TRBJ2-7 - 13 few TRBV25-1 CASSPPNFNEQYF TGTGCCAGCAGTCCACCTAACTTCAACGAGCAGTACTTC
TRBJ2-2 - 18 many TRBV28 CASSRSGMGATNTGELFF TGTGCCAGCAGCCGGAGTGGGATGGGGGCGACCAACACCGGGGAGCTGTTTTTT
TRBJ2-5 TRBD2 15 many TRBV27 CASRPLAGGPPTQYF TGTGCCAGCAGACCCCTAGCGGGGGGGCCTCCGACCCAGTACTTC
TRBJ2-3 TRBD2 16 - TRBV7-9 CASSSLAGGPSDTQYF TGTGCCAGCAGCTCTCTAGCGGGAGGGCCTTCAGATACGCAGTATTTT
TRBJ2-3 TRBD1 16 few TRBV7-3 CASSLEGQGGADTQYF TGTGCCAGCAGCTTAGAGGGACAGGGAGGCGCAGATACGCAGTATTTT
TRBJ2-5 - 12 few TRBV7-2 CASTYTRETQYF TGTGCCAGCACCTACACAAGAGAGACCCAGTACTTC
TRBJ1-6 - 14 - TRBV20-1 CSASRQALNSPLHF TGCAGTGCTAGTCGACAGGCTCTTAATTCACCCCTCCACTTT
TRBJ2-1 TRBD1 14 many TRBV20-1 CSARGQTGSNEQFF TGCAGTGCTAGGGGACAGACAGGGTCAAATGAGCAGTTCTTC
TRBJ2-5 - 13 - TRBV4-1 CASSQAEQETQYF TGCGCCAGCAGCCAAGCTGAACAAGAGACCCAGTACTTC
TRBJ2-7 - 14 many TRBV6-1 CASSRRDSNYEQYF TGTGCCAGCAGTCGCCGGGACTCCAACTACGAGCAGTACTTC
TRBJ2-2 TRBD2 18 few TRBV4-2 CASSQEAVAGANTGELFF TGTGCCAGCAGCCAAGAGGCGGTAGCGGGAGCTAACACCGGGGAGCTGTTTTTT
TRBJ2-4 TRBD1 15 many TRBV12-3/TRBV12-4 CASSPGTVAKNIQYF TGTGCCAGCAGTCCAGGGACAGTAGCCAAAAACATTCAGTACTTC
TRBJ2-1 - 17 few TRBV9 CASSGSREHPTYNEQFF TGTGCCAGCAGCGGCAGCCGGGAACACCCTACCTACAATGAGCAGTTCTTC
TRBJ1-4 - 15 - TRBV5-1 CASSAGQTDNEKLFF TGCGCCAGCAGCGCTGGACAGACCGATAATGAAAAACTGTTTTTT
TRBJ2-2 - 14 - TRBV7-2 CASSPDRDSGELFF TGTGCCAGCAGCCCCGACAGGGACTCCGGGGAGCTGTTTTTT
TRBJ2-4 - 15 - TRBV20-1 CSARDRPLAGLGQYF TGCAGTGCTAGAGATCGTCCCCTAGCAGGGCTCGGTCAGTACTTC
TRBJ2-2 - 12 many TRBV29-1 CSVREGTGELFF TGCAGCGTCCGTGAGGGCACCGGGGAGCTGTTTTTT
TRBJ1-1 TRBD1 17 many TRBV5-6 CASSLGQTGGGTTEAFF TGTGCCAGCAGCTTGGGACAGACAGGGGGAGGGACCACTGAAGCTTTCTTT
TRBJ1-1 - 14 few TRBV5-1 CASSIGQANTEAFF TGCGCCAGCAGCATAGGACAAGCGAACACTGAAGCTTTCTTT
TRBJ2-7 TRBD1 14 - TRBV4-3 CASSQDTQGTGFYF TGCGCCAGCAGCCAAGATACCCAGGGGACAGGGTTCTACTTC
TRBJ2-1 TRBD2 16 - TRBV24-1 CATSDPSSGSYNEQFF TGTGCCACCAGTGACCCATCTAGCGGAAGCTACAATGAGCAGTTCTTC
TRBJ2-6 TRBD1 20 - TRBV4-1 CASSQDGTGLYLSGANVLTF TGCGCCAGCAGCCAAGATGGGACAGGGCTATACCTCTCTGGGGCCAACGTCCTGACTTTC
TRBJ2-4 TRBD2 14 - TRBV13 CASTSGLAENIQYF TGTGCCAGCACTTCTGGACTAGCCGAAAACATTCAGTACTTC
TRBJ2-1 - 13 - TRBV7-9 CASSRASEHEQFF TGTGCCAGCAGCCGAGCTAGTGAGCATGAGCAGTTCTTC
TRBJ1-1 - 14 - TRBV15 CATSLDQEPTEAFF TGTGCCACCAGCTTAGATCAGGAACCTACTGAAGCTTTCTTT
TRBJ2-3 TRBD1 15 - TRBV4-3 CASSQRGRGSDTQYF TGCGCCAGCAGCCAAAGGGGGCGCGGGTCAGATACGCAGTATTTT
TRBJ2-3 - 15 - TRBV7-2 CASTLLGHSTDTQYF TGTGCCAGCACCCTTTTAGGCCATAGCACAGATACGCAGTATTTT
TRBJ2-7 - 11 - TRBV20-1 CSASTGYEQYF TGCAGTGCCTCGACTGGGTACGAGCAGTACTTC
TRBJ2-7 TRBD1 14 few TRBV10-3 CAITAGTGVYEQYF TGTGCCATCACCGCCGGGACAGGGGTGTACGAGCAGTACTTC
TRBJ2-3 TRBD1 15 few TRBV11-2 CASSLSRGRLDTQYF TGTGCCAGCAGCTTATCCAGGGGGCGCCTAGATACGCAGTATTTT
TRBJ1-6 TRBD1 15 - TRBV5-1 CASSDPTGGYSPLHF TGCGCCAGCAGCGACCCGACAGGGGGCTATTCACCCCTCCACTTT
TRBJ1-1 - 13 few TRBV29-1 CSVEGGALTEAFF TGCAGCGTTGAAGGGGGCGCATTGACTGAAGCTTTCTTT
TRBJ1-1 TRBD1 14 - TRBV11-2 CASSSLRTGVEAFF TGTGCCAGCAGCTCGCTACGGACAGGGGTTGAAGCTTTCTTT
TRBJ1-1 TRBD1 17 - TRBV6-1 CASSLRGTAGTNTEAFF TGTGCCAGCAGCCTCAGGGGGACGGCGGGGACGAACACTGAAGCTTTCTTT
TRBJ2-7 TRBD1 15 few TRBV12-3/TRBV12-4 CASSLGQGAVYEQYF TGTGCCAGCAGTTTAGGACAGGGGGCTGTCTACGAGCAGTACTTC
TRBJ2-1 TRBD2 16 - TRBV12-3/TRBV12-4 CASSLVRLAGDNEQFF TGTGCCAGCAGTTTAGTAAGGCTAGCGGGAGACAATGAGCAGTTCTTC
TRBJ1-2 - 14 - TRBV5-1 CASSLESDIYGYTF TGCGCCAGCAGCTTGGAGTCAGATATCTATGGCTACACCTTC
TRBJ1-2 - 13 - TRBV4-3 CASSYRGGNGYTF TGCGCCAGCAGCTACAGAGGGGGGAATGGCTACACCTTC
TRBJ2-3 - 12 - TRBV10-3 CAIRRGTDTQYF TGTGCCATCAGGAGGGGTACAGATACGCAGTATTTT
TRBJ2-5 TRBD1 14 few TRBV5-6 CASSRDREPKTQYF TGTGCCAGCAGCCGCGACAGGGAACCCAAGACCCAGTACTTC
TRBJ2-7 - 13 - TRBV7-9 CASSLINTYEQYF TGTGCCAGCAGCTTAATTAACACCTACGAGCAGTACTTC
TRBJ1-2 - 14 - TRBV12-3/TRBV12-4 CASSSLWQGGGYTF TGTGCCAGCAGTTCTCTCTGGCAGGGCGGTGGCTACACCTTC
TRBJ2-1 - 12 many TRBV6-6 CASSYSSYEQFF TGTGCCAGCAGTTACTCAAGTTATGAGCAGTTCTTC
TRBJ2-7 - 15 few TRBV18 CASSSTPGTSHEQYF TGTGCCAGCTCGTCTACCCCCGGGACCTCCCACGAGCAGTACTTC